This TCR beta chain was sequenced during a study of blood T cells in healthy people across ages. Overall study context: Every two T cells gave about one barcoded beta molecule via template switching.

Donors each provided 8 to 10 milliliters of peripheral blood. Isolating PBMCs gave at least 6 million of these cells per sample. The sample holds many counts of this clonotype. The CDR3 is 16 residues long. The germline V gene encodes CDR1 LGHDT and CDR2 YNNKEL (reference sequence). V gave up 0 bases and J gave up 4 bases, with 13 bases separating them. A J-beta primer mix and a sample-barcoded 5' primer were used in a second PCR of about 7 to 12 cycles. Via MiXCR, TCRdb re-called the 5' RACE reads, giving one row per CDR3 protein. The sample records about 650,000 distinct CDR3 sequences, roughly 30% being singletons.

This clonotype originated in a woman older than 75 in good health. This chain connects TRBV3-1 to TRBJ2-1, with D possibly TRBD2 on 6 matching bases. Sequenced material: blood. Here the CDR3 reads CASSQDGGRPYNEQFF. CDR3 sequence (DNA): TGTGCCAGCAGCCAAGACGGGGGAAGGCCGTACAATGAGCAGTTCTTC.